These 23 T cell receptor beta chains originate from one sample sequenced in a study of shared clonotypes between healthy human individuals. Terminally differentiated effector memory CD45RA+ cells were excluded by CCR7 positive selection of CD45RO-negative cells. Data came from immunoSEQ multiplex PCR; TCRdb stores just in-frame clones and leaves some out. The table has about 2.1 million clones, about 93% seen once; the top ten hold under 2%. The source material was naive CD8+ T cells from PBMCs. Receptor source: a man between 18 and 29 years old in good health. Some clones in this sample may be carry-over from other donors' samples.

This clone was counted once. V gene TRBV27 combines with J gene TRBJ1-2, with D unresolved. V dropped 6 bases and J dropped 9 bases, with 17 bases sitting between them. This CDR3 has 13 residues. CDR1 and CDR2 (germline): MNHEY, SMNVEV (reference sequence). The CDR3 loop is CASSEFEGGSYTF. The CDR3 DNA is TGTGCCAGCAGCGAGTTTGAGGGCGGGAGCTACACCTTC.

In this sample, this clone turned up once. The chain has TRBV19 and TRBJ1-1; perhaps TRBD1 as D (5 bases). V lost 1 base and J lost 1, with 10 bases in between. Germline V lookup: CDR1 LNHDA, CDR2 SQIVND (reference sequence). The CDR3 loop spans 15 amino acids. In DNA form, the CDR3 reads TGTGCCAGTAGTATAGCCGCTACAGGGAACACTGAAGCTTTCTTT. Translated, it gives CASSIAATGNTEAFF.

The chain links TRBV5-1 to TRBJ1-4, with 7 positions matching TRBD1. Unmatched junction bases numbered 4, after V lost 6 bases and J lost 5 bases. This CDR3 contains 13 residues. The germline CDR1 and CDR2 sequences are SGHRS and YFSETQ. CDR3 loop: CASTDRENEKLFF. In DNA, the CDR3 is TGCGCCAGCACCGACAGGGAAAATGAAAAACTGTTTTTT.

V gene TRBV30 combines with J gene TRBJ1-2; 8 bases are a match to TRBD1. Trimming removed 8 bases from V and 4 bases from J; junction bases left unmatched: 12. This CDR3 comprises 14 residues. Germline CDR1 and CDR2: GTSNPN and SVGIG (reference sequence). CDR3 DNA: TGTGCCGGCGAAACAGGGGGAAAAATCTATGGCTACACCTTC. It is translated as CAGETGGKIYGYTF.

The chain is built from TRBV29-1 and TRBJ2-3; weak D call: TRBD1 (6 bases). The V gene's germline CDR1 is SQVTM and CDR2 ANQGSEA. The CDR3 is 16 residues long. The germline V and J ends were trimmed by 4 bases and 7 bases, with 24 bases remaining between them. The CDR3 loop reads CSVAGSRWGPSNTQYF. In DNA form, the CDR3 reads TGCAGCGTTGCCGGATCCCGATGGGGGCCTTCCAATACGCAGTATTTT.

This clone was detected only once. The J gene is TRBJ2-2, the V gene TRBV9; tentatively, D is TRBD1 or TRBD2 (5 bases each). CDR1 is SGDLS and CDR2 is YYNGEE in the germline V gene. This CDR3 comprises 18 residues. V was trimmed by 4 bases and J by 4 bases, leaving 23 bases between them. CDR3 protein: CASSLRSQGSRGTGELFF. CDR3 DNA: TGTGCCAGCAGCTTACGATCGCAGGGAAGTCGGGGCACCGGGGAGCTGTTTTTT.

The table lists this clone with a count of one. V usage is TRBV28 and J usage is TRBJ2-5, with TRBD2 matching 7 bases. Germline loops: CDR1 MDHEN, CDR2 SYDVKM. Trimming removed 6 bases from V and 7 bases from J; junction bases left unmatched: 14. The CDR3 sequence is 15 residues long. In DNA, the CDR3 is TGTGCCAGCAGACCCTTAGAGGGAGGGTCTGGGACCCAGTACTTC. Amino acids: CASRPLEGGSGTQYF.

This chain links TRBV28 with TRBJ1-2; possible D gene TRBD1, 6 bases. The CDR3 is 14 amino acids. CDR1 is MDHEN and CDR2 is SYDVKM in the germline V gene. V was shortened by 5 bases and J by 6 bases, with 16 bases between the two germline ends. The chain's CDR3 is CASSPTGSAHGYTF. The DNA for the CDR3 is TGTGCCAGCAGTCCTACAGGGTCCGCCCATGGCTACACCTTC.

J is TRBJ2-1 and V is TRBV7-3; no reliable D call. The V and J ends lost 0 bases and 9 bases respectively, with 15 bases between them. There are 15 residues in the CDR3. CDR1 SGHTA and CDR2 FQGTGA come from the germline V gene. CDR3 bases: TGTGCCAGCAGCTTAACGGTAGGAGAGGCTCGTGAGCAGTTCTTC. As protein: CASSLTVGEAREQFF.

The chain links TRBV27 to TRBJ1-1; weak D call: TRBD1 (6 bases). Trimming removed 6 bases from V and 4 bases from J, with 21 bases in between. From germline, CDR1 is MNHEY and CDR2 SMNVEV (reference sequence). The length of the CDR3 is 16 residues. The CDR3 reads CASSPEGQNGVTEAFF. The CDR3 nucleotides are TGTGCCAGCAGCCCAGAAGGACAGAACGGGGTCACTGAAGCTTTCTTT.

V is TRBV7-9 and J is TRBJ1-1, with D maybe TRBD1 (5 bases). Germline loops: CDR1 SEHNR, CDR2 FQNEAQ (reference sequence). CDR3 length: 14 residues. Trimming took 5 bases from V and 1 from J, leaving 11 bases between them. The CDR3 DNA is TGTGCCAGCAGCCCGACAGTCGGGAACACTGAAGCTTTCTTT. Translated, it gives CASSPTVGNTEAFF.

V usage is TRBV6-5 and J usage is TRBJ1-2; no definite D call. V was cut by 4 bases and J by 0 bases, with 15 bases left in between. The CDR3 has 16 residues. Germline loops: CDR1 MNHEY, CDR2 SVGAGI. The CDR3 coding sequence is TGTGCCAGCAGTTCCCGACCCGCAGGAACTAACTATGGCTACACCTTC. Translating gives CASSSRPAGTNYGYTF.

The chain recombines TRBV27 with TRBJ2-5, with a weak D call TRBD1 (6 bases). CDR1 and CDR2 from the germline V gene are MNHEY and SMNVEV (reference sequence). V dropped 6 bases and J dropped 5 bases, with 10 bases sitting between them. The CDR3 sequence is 12 residues long. CDR3 DNA: TGTGCCAGCAGCACAGGGATTGAGACCCAGTACTTC. This codes for CASSTGIETQYF.

This clone was detected once. The rearrangement links TRBV27 to TRBJ1-1, with D uncertain. The germline V gene has CDR1 MNHEY and CDR2 SMNVEV (reference sequence). V was clipped by 5 bases and J by 1 base, with 11 bases between them. The length of the CDR3 is 14 residues. CDR3 sequence (DNA): TGTGCCAGCAGTCCTCAAAATCCGAACACTGAAGCTTTCTTT. Encoded protein: CASSPQNPNTEAFF.

The chain uses TRBV27 and TRBJ2-2; D gene ambiguous. The CDR3 extends over 14 amino acids. Germline loops: CDR1 MNHEY, CDR2 SMNVEV (reference sequence). Trimming pared 6 bases from V and 6 bases from J, leaving 14 bases between. The CDR3 protein is CASSLQSQSGELFF. CDR3 in DNA: TGTGCCAGCAGCTTACAGAGTCAGTCCGGGGAGCTGTTTTTT.

The rearrangement uses TRBV9 and TRBJ2-1, with 9 bases matching TRBD2. The length of the CDR3 is 16 residues. In germline, CDR1 is SGDLS, CDR2 YYNGEE. V lost 0 bases and J lost 5; bases outside the gene matches: 6. The CDR3 sequence: CASSVVGSGSHNEQFF. The CDR3 nucleotides are TGTGCCAGCAGCGTAGTAGGTAGCGGGAGCCACAATGAGCAGTTCTTC.

This sequence joins TRBV28 and TRBJ1-2, with D maybe TRBD1 (6 bases). Trimming removed 6 bases from V and 5 bases from J, with 22 bases in between. The CDR3 has 16 residues. Per germline, CDR1 MDHEN and CDR2 SYDVKM. CDR3 region: CASRISVSGGIYGYTF. In nucleotides, the CDR3 is TGTGCCAGCAGGATCTCTGTTTCGGGGGGCATTTATGGCTACACCTTC.

The gene calls are TRBV6-5 and TRBJ1-6; possible D gene TRBD1, 5 bases. Between the trimmed V and J ends, which lost 2 bases and 8 bases, there was a span of 13 bases. In germline, CDR1 is MNHEY, CDR2 SVGAGI. The CDR3 contains 15 residues. The chain's CDR3 is CASSYDSDDYSPLHF. The CDR3 DNA follows: TGTGCCAGCAGTTACGACAGCGACGACTATTCACCCCTCCACTTT.

The CDR3 loop reads CASSPTLSSYNEQFF. The DNA for the CDR3 is TGTGCCAGCAGTCCCACCTTAAGCTCCTACAATGAGCAGTTCTTC. This rearrangement joins TRBV9 to TRBJ2-1, with unresolved D. The CDR3 is 15 residues long. Germline values: CDR1 SGDLS, CDR2 YYNGEE. Trimming took off 5 bases at V and 0 bases at J, with 12 bases between the two ends.

The gene calls are TRBV7-9 and TRBJ1-3; D is unresolved. The CDR3 runs 14 residues. Trimming pared 4 bases from V and 1 base from J, leaving 8 bases between. CDR1 SEHNR and CDR2 FQNEAQ come from the germline V gene (reference sequence). As DNA, the CDR3 is TGTGCCAGCAGCTCGGGGATATCTGGAAACACCATATATTTT. As protein: CASSSGISGNTIYF.

The chain couples TRBV4-1 to TRBJ1-1, with D maybe TRBD1 (5 bases). CDR1 MGHRA and CDR2 YSYEKL come from the germline V gene. V was shortened by 0 bases and J by 3 bases, with 8 bases between the two germline ends. CDR3 length: 14 residues. The CDR3 sequence: CASSQDFRDTEAFF. Written as DNA, the CDR3 is TGCGCCAGCAGCCAAGATTTCAGGGACACTGAAGCTTTCTTT.

A word on this clone: This sample also contains other DNA sequences that code for the same CDR3. The V gene is TRBV27, the J gene TRBJ2-7; D is uncertain. CDR3 length: 13 residues. V shed 3 bases and J shed 2 bases, with 8 bases lying between them. CDR1 is MNHEY, CDR2 SMNVEV, per germline (reference sequence). The CDR3, as DNA: TGTGCCAGCAGTTTCAGCCTCACCTACGAGCAGTACTTC. Protein sequence: CASSFSLTYEQYF.

The chain combines TRBV15 with TRBJ2-1, with 7 bases lining up with TRBD2. V trimming: 6 bases; J trimming: 1 base; junction bases outside the gene matches: 6. Germline CDR1 LNHNV, CDR2 YYDKDF (reference sequence). CDR3 length: 15 amino acids. The CDR3 DNA is TGTGCCACCAGTGATCGCGGGGGATCCTACAATGAGCAGTTCTTC. This gives the protein CATSDRGGSYNEQFF. Looking up the rest from reference TRBV15 and TRBJ2-1 gives the full variable domain: DAMVIQNPRYQVTQFGKPVTLSCSQTLNHNVMYWYQQKSSQAPKLLFHYYDKDFNNEADTPDNFQSRRPNTSFCFLDIRSPGLGDTAMYLCATSDRGGSYNEQFFGPGTRLTVL.